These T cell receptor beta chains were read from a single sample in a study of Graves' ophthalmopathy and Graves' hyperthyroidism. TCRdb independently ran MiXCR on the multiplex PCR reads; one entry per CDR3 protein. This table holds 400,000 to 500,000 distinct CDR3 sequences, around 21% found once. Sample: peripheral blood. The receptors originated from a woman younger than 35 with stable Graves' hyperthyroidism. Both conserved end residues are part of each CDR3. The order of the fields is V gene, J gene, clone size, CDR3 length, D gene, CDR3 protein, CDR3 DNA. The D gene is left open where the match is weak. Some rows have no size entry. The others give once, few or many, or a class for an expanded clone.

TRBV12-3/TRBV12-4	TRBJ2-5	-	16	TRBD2	CASSKARTSGEETQYF	TGTGCCAGCAGCAAGGCCCGGACTAGCGGGGAGGAGACCCAGTACTTC
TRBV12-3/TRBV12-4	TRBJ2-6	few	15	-	CASSLMAPGANVLTF	TGTGCCAGCAGCCTTATGGCCCCTGGGGCCAACGTCCTGACTTTC
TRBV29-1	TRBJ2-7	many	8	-	CRRGEQYF	TGCAGACGAGGCGAGCAGTACTTC
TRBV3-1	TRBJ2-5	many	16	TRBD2	CASSQVTAGAAETQYF	TGTGCCAGCAGCCAAGTTACAGCGGGAGCCGCAGAGACCCAGTACTTC
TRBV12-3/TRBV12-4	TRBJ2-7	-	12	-	CASSPRTLEQYF	TGTGCCAGCAGTCCTAGGACTCTAGAGCAGTACTTC
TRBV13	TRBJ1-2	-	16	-	CASSLGGGSADYGYTF	TGTGCCAGCAGCCTTGGTGGGGGGTCCGCGGACTATGGCTACACCTTC
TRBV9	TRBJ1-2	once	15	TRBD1	CASSPPDRGNYGYTF	TGTGCCAGCAGCCCCCCGGACAGGGGAAACTATGGCTACACCTTC
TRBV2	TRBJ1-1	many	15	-	CASRPGRVQGTEAFF	TGTGCCAGCAGGCCGGGGAGGGTTCAAGGGACTGAAGCTTTCTTT
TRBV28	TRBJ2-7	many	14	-	CASSTLSRTYEQYF	TGTGCCAGCAGTACGCTCTCCCGAACCTACGAGCAGTACTTC
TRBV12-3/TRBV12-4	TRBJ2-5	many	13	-	CASSEGQQETQYF	TGTGCCAGCAGTGAGGGGCAGCAAGAGACCCAGTACTTC
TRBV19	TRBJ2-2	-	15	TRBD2	CASSLGLAGTGELCF	TGTGCCAGTAGTTTGGGACTAGCGGGGACCGGGGAGCTGTGTTTT
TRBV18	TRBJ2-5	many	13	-	CASSPTAQETQYF	TGTGCCAGCTCACCCACCGCCCAAGAGACCCAGTACTTC
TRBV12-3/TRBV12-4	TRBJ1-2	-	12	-	CASSSRGDGYTF	TGTGCCAGCAGTTCACGAGGGGATGGCTACACCTTC